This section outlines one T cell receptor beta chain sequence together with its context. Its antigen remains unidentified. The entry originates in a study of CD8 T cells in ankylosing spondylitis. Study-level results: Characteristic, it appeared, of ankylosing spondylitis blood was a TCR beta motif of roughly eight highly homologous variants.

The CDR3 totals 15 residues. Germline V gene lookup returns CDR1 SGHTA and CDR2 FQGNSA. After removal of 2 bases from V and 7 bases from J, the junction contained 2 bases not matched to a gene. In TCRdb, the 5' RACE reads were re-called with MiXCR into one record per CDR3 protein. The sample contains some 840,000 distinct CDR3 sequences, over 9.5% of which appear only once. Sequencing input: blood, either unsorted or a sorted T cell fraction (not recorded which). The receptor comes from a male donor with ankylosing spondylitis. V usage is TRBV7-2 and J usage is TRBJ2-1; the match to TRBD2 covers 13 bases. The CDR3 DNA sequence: TGTGCCAGCAGCTTATGGACTAGCGGGGGTAATGAGCAGTTCTTC. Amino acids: CASSLWTSGGNEQFF.